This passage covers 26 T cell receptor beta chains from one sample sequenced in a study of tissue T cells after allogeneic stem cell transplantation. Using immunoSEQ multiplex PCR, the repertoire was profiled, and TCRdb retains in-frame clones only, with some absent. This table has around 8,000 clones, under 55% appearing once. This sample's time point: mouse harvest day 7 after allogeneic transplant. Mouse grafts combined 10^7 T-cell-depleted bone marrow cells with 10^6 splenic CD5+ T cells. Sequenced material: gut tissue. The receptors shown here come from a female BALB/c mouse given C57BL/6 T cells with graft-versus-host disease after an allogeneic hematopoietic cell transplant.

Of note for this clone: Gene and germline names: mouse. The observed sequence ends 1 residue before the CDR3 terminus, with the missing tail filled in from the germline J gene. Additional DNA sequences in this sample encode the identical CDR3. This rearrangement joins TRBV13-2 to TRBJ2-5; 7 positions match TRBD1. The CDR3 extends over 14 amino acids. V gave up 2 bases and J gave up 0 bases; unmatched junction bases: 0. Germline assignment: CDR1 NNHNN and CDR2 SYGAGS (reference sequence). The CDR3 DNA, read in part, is TGTGCCAGCGGTGACAGGGGGAACCAAGACACCCAGTAC. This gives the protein CASGDRGNQDTQY. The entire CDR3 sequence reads CASGDRGNQDTQYF.

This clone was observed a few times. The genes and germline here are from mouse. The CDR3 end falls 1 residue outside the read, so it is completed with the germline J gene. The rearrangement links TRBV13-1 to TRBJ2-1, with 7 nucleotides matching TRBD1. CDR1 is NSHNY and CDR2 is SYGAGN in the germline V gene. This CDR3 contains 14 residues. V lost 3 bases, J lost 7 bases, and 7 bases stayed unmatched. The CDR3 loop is CASSGDRPLAEQFF. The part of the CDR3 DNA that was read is TGTGCCAGCAGTGGGGACAGACCCCTGGCTGAGCAGTTC.

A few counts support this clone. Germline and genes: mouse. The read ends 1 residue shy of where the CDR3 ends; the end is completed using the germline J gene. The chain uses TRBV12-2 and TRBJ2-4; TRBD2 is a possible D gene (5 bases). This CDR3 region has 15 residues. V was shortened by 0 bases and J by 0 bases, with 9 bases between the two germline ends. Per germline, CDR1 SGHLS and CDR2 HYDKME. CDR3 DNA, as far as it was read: TGTGCCAGCTCTCTCGGCTGGGCTAGTCAAAACACCTTGTAC. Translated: CASSLGWASQNTLY. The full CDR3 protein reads CASSLGWASQNTLYF.

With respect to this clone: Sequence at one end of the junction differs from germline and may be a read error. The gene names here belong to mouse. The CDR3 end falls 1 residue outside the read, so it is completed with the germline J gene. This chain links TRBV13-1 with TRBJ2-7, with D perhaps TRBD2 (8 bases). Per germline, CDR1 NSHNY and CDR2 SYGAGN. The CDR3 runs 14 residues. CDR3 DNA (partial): TGTGCCAGCGGTGATCCAGGGGGGGCGCGAGAACAGTAC. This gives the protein CASGDPGGAREQY. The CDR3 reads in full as CASGDPGGAREQYF.

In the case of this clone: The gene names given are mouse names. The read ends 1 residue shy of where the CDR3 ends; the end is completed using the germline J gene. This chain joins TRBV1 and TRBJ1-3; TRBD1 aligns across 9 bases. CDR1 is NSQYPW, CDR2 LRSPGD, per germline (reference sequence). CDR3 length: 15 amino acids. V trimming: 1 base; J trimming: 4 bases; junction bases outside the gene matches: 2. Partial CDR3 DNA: TGCACCTGCAGTGCAGGGACAGGGGTGGGAAATACGCTCTAT. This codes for CTCSAGTGVGNTLY. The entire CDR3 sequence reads CTCSAGTGVGNTLYF.

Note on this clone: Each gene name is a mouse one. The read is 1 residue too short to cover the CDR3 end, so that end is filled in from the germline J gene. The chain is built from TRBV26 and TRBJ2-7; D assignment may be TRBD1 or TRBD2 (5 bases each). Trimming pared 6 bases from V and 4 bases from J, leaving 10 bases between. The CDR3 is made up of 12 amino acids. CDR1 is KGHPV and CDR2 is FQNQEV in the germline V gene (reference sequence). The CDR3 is CASRGTQYEQYF. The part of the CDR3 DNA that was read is TGTGCCAGCAGGGGGACGCAATATGAACAGTAC.

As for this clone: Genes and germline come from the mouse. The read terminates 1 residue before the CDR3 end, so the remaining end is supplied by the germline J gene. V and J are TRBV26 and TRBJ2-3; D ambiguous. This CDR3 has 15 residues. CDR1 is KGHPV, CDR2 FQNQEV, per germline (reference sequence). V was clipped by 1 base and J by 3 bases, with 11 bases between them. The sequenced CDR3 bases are TGTGCCAGCAGTCTGTTACGGGGTCGGGCAGAAACGCTGTAT. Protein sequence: CASSLLRGRAETLY. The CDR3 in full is CASSLLRGRAETLYF.

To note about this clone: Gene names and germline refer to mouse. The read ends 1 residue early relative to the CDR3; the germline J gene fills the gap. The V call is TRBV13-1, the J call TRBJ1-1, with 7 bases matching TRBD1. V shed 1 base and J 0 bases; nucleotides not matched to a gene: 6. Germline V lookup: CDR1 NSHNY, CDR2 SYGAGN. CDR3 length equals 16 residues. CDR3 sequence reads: CASSDHRGGANTEVFF. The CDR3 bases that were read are TGTGCCAGCAGTGATCACAGGGGCGGGGCAAACACAGAAGTCTTC.

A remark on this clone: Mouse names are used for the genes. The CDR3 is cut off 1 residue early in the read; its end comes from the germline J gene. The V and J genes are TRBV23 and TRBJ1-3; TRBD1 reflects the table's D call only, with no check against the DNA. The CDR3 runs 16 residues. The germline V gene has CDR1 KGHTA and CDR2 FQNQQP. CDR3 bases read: TGCTCCAGCAGTCAAAGAGACATATATTCTGGAAATACGCTCTAT. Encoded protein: CSSSQRDIYSGNTLY. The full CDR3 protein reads CSSSQRDIYSGNTLYF.

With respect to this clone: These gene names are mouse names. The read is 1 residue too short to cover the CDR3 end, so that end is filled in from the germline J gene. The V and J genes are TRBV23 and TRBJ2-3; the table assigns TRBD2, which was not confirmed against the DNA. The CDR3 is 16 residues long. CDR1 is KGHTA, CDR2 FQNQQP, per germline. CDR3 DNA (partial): TGCTCCAGCAGTCAAGGGGGGGCCGCCAGTGTAGAAACGCTGTAT. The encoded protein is CSSSQGGAASVETLY. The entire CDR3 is CSSSQGGAASVETLYF.

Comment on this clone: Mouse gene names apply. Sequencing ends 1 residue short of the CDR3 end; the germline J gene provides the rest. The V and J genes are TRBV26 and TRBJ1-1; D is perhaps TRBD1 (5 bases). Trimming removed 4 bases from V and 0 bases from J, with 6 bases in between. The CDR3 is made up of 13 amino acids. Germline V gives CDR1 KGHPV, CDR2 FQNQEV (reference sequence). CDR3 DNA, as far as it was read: TGTGCCAGCAGTCCGGGACAGAACACAGAAGTCTTC. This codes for CASSPGQNTEVF. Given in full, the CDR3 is CASSPGQNTEVFF.

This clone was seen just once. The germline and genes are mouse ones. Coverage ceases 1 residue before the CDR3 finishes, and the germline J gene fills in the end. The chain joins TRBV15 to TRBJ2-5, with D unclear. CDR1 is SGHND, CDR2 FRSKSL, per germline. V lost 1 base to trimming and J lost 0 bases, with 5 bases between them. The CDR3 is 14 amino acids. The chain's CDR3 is CASSLVANQDTQYF. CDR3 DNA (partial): TGTGCCAGCAGTTTAGTCGCTAACCAAGACACCCAGTAC.

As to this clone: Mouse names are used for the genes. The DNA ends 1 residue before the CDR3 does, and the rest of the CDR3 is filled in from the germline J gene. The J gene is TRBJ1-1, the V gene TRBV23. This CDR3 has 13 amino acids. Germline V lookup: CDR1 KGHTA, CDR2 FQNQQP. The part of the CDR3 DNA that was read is TGCTCCAGCAGTCAATCCGGGAACACAGAAGTCTTC. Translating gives CSSSQSGNTEVF. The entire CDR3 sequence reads CSSSQSGNTEVFF.

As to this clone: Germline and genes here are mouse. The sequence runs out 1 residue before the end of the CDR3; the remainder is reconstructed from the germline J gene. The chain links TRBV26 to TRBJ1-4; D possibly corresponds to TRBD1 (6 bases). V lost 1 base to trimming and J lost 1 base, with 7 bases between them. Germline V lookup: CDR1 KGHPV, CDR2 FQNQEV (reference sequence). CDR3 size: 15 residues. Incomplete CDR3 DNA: TGTGCCAGCAGTCTGTGGGACAATTCCAACGAAAGATTATTT. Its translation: CASSLWDNSNERLF. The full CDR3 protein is CASSLWDNSNERLFF.

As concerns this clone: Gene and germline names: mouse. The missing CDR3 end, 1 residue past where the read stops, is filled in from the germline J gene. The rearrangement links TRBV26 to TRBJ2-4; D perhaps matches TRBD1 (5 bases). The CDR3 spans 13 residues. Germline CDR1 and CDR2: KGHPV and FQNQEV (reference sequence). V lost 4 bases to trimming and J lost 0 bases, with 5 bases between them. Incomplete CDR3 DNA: TGTGCCAGCAGTCAGGGGAGTCAAAACACCTTGTAC. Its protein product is CASSQGSQNTLY. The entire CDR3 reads CASSQGSQNTLYF.

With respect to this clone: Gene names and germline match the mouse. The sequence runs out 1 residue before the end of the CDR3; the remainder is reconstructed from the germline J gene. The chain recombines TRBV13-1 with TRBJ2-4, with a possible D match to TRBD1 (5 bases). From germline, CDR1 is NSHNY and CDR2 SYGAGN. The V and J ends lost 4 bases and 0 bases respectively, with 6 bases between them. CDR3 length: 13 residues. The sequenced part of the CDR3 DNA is TGTGCCAGCAGTCCAGGGAGTCAAAACACCTTGTAC. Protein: CASSPGSQNTLY. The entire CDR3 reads CASSPGSQNTLYF.

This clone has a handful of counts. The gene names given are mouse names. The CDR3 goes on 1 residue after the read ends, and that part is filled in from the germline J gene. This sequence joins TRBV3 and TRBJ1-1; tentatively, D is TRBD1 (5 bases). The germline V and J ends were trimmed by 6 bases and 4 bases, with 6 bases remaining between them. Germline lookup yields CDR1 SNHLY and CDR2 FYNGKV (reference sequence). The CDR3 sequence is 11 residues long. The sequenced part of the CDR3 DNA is TGTGCCAGCAGTCAGGGCACAGAAGTCTTC. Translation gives CASSQGTEVF. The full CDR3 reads CASSQGTEVFF.

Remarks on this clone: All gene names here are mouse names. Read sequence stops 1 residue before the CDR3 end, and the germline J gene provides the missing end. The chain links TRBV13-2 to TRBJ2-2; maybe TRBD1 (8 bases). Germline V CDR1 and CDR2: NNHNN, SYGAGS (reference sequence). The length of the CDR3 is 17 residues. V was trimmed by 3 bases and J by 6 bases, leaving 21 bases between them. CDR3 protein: CASGVVNRGGNPGQLYF. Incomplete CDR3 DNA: TGTGCCAGCGGTGTCGTCAACAGGGGGGGGAACCCCGGGCAGCTCTAC.

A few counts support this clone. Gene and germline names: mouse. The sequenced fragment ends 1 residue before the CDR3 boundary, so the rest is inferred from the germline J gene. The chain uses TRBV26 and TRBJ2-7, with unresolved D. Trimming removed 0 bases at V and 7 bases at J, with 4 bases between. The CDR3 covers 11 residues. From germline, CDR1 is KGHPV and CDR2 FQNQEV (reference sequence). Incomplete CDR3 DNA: TGTGCCAGCAGTCTGTCACCAGAACAGTAC. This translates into CASSLSPEQY. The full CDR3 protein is CASSLSPEQYF.

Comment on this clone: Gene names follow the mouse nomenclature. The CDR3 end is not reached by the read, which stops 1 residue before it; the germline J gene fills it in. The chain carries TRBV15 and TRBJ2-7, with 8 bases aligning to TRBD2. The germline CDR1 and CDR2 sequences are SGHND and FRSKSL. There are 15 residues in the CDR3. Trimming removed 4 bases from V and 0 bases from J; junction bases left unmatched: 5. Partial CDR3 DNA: TGTGCCAGCAGTTGGACTGGGCGGAGCTCCTATGAACAGTAC. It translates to CASSWTGRSSYEQY. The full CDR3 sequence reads CASSWTGRSSYEQYF.

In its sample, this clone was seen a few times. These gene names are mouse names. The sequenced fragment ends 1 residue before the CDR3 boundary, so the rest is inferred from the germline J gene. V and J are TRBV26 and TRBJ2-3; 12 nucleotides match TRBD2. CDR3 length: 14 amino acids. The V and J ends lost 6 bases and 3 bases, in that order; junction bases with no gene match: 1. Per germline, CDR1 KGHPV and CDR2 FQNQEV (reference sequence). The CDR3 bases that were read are TGTGCCAGCAGAGACTGGGGGGGCGCAGAAACGCTGTAT. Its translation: CASRDWGGAETLY. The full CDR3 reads CASRDWGGAETLYF.

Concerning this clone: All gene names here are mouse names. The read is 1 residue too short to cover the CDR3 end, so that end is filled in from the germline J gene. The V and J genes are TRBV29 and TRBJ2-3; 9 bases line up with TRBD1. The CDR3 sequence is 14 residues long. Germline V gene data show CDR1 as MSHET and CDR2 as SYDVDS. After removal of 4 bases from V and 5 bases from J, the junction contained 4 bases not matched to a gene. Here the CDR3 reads CASSSGTGIETLYF. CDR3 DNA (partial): TGTGCTAGCAGTTCCGGGACAGGGATAGAAACGCTGTAT.

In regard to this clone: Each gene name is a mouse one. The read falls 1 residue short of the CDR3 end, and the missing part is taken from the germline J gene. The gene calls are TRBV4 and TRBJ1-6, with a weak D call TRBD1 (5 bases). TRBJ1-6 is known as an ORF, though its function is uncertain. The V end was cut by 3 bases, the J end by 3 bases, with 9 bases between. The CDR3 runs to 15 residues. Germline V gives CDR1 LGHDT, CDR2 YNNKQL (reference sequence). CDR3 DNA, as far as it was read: TGTGCCAGCAGCTACGCTCAGGGCTATAATTCGCCCCTCTAC. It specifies CASSYAQGYNSPLY. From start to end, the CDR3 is CASSYAQGYNSPLYF.

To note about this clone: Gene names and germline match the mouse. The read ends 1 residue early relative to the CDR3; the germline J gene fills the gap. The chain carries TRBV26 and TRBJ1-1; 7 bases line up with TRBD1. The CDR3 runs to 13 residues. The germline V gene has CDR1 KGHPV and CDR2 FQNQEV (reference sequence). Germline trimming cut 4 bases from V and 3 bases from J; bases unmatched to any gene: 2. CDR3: CASSQGAHTEVFF. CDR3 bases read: TGTGCCAGCAGTCAGGGGGCGCACACAGAAGTCTTC. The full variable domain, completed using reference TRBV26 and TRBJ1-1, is NSKVIQTPRYLVKGQGQKAKMRCIPEKGHPVVFWYQQNKNNEFKFLINFQNQEVLQQIDMTEKRFSAECPSNSPCSLEIQSSEAGDSALYLCASSQGAHTEVFFGKGTRLTVV.

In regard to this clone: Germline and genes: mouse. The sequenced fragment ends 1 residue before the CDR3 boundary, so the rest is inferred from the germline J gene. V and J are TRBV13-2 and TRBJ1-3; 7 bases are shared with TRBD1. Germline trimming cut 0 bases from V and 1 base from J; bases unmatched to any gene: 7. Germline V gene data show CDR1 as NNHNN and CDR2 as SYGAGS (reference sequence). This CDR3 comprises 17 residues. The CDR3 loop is CASGDANRGPSGNTLYF. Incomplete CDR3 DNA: TGTGCCAGCGGTGATGCGAACAGGGGACCCTCTGGAAATACGCTCTAT.

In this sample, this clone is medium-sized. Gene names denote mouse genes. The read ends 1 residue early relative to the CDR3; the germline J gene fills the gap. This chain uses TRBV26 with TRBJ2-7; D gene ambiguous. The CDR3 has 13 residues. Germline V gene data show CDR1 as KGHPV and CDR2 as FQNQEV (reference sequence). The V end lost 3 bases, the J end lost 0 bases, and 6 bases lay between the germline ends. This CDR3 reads CASSLPSSYEQYF. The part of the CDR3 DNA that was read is TGTGCCAGCAGTCTCCCTAGCTCCTATGAACAGTAC.